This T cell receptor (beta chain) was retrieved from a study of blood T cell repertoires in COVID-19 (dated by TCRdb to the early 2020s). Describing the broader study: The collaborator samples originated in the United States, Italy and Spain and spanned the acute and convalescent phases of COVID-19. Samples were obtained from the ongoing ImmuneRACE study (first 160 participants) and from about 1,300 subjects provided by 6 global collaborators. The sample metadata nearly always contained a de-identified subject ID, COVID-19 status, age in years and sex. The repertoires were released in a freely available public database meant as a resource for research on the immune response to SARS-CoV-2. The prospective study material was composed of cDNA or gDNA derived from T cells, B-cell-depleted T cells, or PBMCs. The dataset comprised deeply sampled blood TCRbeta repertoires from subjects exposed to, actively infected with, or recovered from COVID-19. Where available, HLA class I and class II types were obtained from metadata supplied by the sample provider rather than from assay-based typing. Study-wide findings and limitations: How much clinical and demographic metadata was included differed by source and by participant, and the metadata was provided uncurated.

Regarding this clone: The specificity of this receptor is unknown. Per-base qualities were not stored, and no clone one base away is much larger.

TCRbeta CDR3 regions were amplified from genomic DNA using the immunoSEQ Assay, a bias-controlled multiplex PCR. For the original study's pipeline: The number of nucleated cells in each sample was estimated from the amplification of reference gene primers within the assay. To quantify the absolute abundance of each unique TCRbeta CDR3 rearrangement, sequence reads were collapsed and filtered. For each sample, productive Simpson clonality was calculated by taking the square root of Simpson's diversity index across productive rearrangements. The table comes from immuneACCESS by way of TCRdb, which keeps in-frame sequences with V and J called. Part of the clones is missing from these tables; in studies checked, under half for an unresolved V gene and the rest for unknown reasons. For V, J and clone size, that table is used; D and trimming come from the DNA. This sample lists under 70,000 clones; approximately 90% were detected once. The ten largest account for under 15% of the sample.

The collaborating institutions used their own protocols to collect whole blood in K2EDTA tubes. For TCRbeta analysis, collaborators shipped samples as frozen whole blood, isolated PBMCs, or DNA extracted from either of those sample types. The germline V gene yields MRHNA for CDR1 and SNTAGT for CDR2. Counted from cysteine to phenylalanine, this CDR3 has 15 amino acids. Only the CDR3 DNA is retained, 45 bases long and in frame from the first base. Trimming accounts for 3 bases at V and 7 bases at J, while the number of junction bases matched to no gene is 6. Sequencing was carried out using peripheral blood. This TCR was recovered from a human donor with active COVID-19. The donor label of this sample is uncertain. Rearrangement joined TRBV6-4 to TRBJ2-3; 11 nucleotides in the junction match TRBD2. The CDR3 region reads CASSELAGASNTQYF. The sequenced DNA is TGTGCCAGCAGTGAACTAGCGGGGGCCTCTAATACGCAGTATTTT.